The following is a T cell receptor (beta chain) sequence with its context. The data derive from a study of blood T cell repertoires in COVID-19. Study-level background: Sample material is recorded as cDNA or gDNA derived from T cells, B-cell-depleted T cells, or PBMCs.

Participants were aged about 18 to 95 years, lived in 24 US areas, and enrolled virtually. Clinical histories supplied by participants themselves formed the basis of cohort assignment. Original analysis: Amplified reference gene primers provided the basis for estimating nucleated cell counts. TCRdb's table, derived via immunoSEQ multiplex PCR, lists solely in-frame clones and lacks some. D and trimming come from the DNA, and the V and J calls and clone size come from that table. Of about 250,000 clones in the sample, roughly 87% were seen once. Germline-derived CDR1 and CDR2 are SGHAT and FQNNGV. Between the trimmed V and J ends, which lost 1 base and 6 bases, there was a span of 9 bases. The CDR3 length is 13 residues.

This TCR came from a woman in her thirties with acute COVID-19. The chain combines TRBV11-2 with TRBJ1-2; D gene ambiguous. Source material: PBMCs or T cells enriched from blood (not recorded which). The CDR3 sequence is CASSLGFEDGYTF. CDR3 nucleotides: TGTGCCAGCAGCTTAGGTTTTGAGGATGGCTACACCTTC.